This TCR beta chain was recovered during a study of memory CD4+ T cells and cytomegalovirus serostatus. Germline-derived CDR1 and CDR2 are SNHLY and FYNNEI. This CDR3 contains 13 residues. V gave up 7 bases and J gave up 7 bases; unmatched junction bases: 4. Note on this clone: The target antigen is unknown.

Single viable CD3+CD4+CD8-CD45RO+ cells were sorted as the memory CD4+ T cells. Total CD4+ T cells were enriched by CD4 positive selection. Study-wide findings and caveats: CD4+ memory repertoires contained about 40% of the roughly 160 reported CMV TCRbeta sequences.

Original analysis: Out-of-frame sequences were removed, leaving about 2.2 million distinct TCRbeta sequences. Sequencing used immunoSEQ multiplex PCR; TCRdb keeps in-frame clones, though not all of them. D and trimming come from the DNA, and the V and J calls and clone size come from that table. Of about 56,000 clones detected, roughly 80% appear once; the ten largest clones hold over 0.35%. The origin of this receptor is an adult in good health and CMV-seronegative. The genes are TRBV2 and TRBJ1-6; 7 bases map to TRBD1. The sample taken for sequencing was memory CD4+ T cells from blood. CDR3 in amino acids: CASKLDRNSPLHF. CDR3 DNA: TGTGCCAGCAAGTTGGACAGGAATTCACCCCTCCACTTT.